A single sample is the source of the 9 T cell receptor beta chains below, sequenced in a study of beta chain features in type 1 diabetes. All of the isolated RNA was reverse transcribed, so expressed TCRB transcripts were sequenced. Profiled with immunoSEQ multiplex PCR; TCRdb holds only in-frame clones, not every one. The table shows 250,000 to 350,000 clones, with about 13% occurring only once. Study-wide findings and caveats: The study found moderately but significantly shorter TCRB CDR3s in all four CD4+ subsets of Type 1 diabetes patients.

Their antigens remain unidentified. Sequenced material: naive CD4+ T cells from blood. These receptors originate from a man aged 25 to 40 with type 1 diabetes.

The chain has TRBV19 and TRBJ2-1, with 10 bases matching TRBD2. The ends lost 5 bases at V and 4 bases at J; junction bases unmatched: 5. Germline assignment: CDR1 LNHDA and CDR2 SQIVND (reference sequence). This CDR3 has 15 residues. As DNA, the CDR3 is TGTGCCAGTAGTCCCCTAGCGGGAGCGTACAATGAGCAGTTCTTC. Protein product: CASSPLAGAYNEQFF. Full variable domain (missing parts from reference TRBV19 and TRBJ2-1): DGGITQSPKYLFRKEGQNVTLSCEQNLNHDAMYWYRQDPGQGLRLIYYSQIVNDFQKGDIAEGYSVSREKKESFPLTVTSAQKNPTAFYLCASSPLAGAYNEQFFGPGTRLTVL.

The sample holds a few counts of this clone. The CDR3 DNA follows: TGTGCCAGTAGTGCCGGCACACAGGGCGATCAGCCCCAGCATTTT. Translating gives CASSAGTQGDQPQHF. This rearrangement joins TRBV19 to TRBJ1-5; TRBD1 might be the D (6 bases). Trimming took off 5 bases at V and 5 bases at J, with 16 bases between the two ends. Germline lookup yields CDR1 LNHDA and CDR2 SQIVND (reference sequence). The CDR3 totals 15 residues.

This clone turned up a few times. The CDR3 region is CSVMTSGVTDTQYF. The CDR3 region has the DNA TGCAGCGTGATGACTAGCGGGGTCACAGATACGCAGTATTTT. The rearrangement joins TRBV29-1 to TRBJ2-3; 11 positions agree with TRBD2. Germline lookup yields CDR1 SQVTM and CDR2 ANQGSEA. V dropped 6 bases and J dropped 2; count of bases not matched to a gene: 4. The CDR3 is 14 amino acids.

This clone was seen only a few times. The chain combines TRBV7-2 with TRBJ2-7; no definite D call. The ends were cut back, 1 base at V and 4 bases at J, with 11 bases in the middle. This CDR3 has 14 amino acids. The germline V gene has CDR1 SGHTA and CDR2 FQGNSA. The DNA of the CDR3 is TGTGCCAGCAGCTTAGTTGTCAGTACATACGAGCAGTACTTC. Residues: CASSLVVSTYEQYF.

This clone was observed a few times. J is TRBJ2-7 and V is TRBV5-1; D remains ambiguous. Trimming shortened V by 0 bases and J by 6 bases, and 16 bases separated the two germline ends. The CDR3 has 15 residues. The germline V gene encodes CDR1 SGHRS and CDR2 YFSETQ. Written as DNA, the CDR3 is TGCGCCAGCAGCTTGGCACCTGCGGTAGAAGGCGAGCAGTACTTC. As protein: CASSLAPAVEGEQYF. Drawing the rest from reference TRBV5-1 and TRBJ2-7, the complete variable domain is KAGVTQTPRYLIKTRGQQVTLSCSPISGHRSVSWYQQTPGQGLQFLFEYFSETQRNKGNFPGRFSGRQFSNSRSEMNVSTLELGDSALYLCASSLAPAVEGEQYFGPGTRLTVT.

Note on this clone: Other nucleotide sequences in the sample specify the same CDR3. The V and J genes are TRBV27 and TRBJ1-2; no clear D. The CDR3 runs to 12 residues. Per the germline V gene, CDR1 is MNHEY and CDR2 is SMNVEV (reference sequence). With 0 bases removed from V and 5 bases from J, the gap between germline ends came to 4 bases. Here the CDR3 DNA reads TGTGCCAGCAGTTTATCCGGGTATGGCTACACCTTC. Translation: CASSLSGYGYTF.

This chain connects TRBV9 to TRBJ2-1; D is undetermined. Germline loops: CDR1 SGDLS, CDR2 YYNGEE. V gave up 3 bases and J gave up 4 bases, with 8 bases separating them. The CDR3 has 13 residues. CDR3 residues: CASSGTDYNEQFF. The CDR3, as DNA: TGTGCCAGCAGCGGAACAGATTACAATGAGCAGTTCTTC.

V and J are TRBV5-4 and TRBJ2-7; TRBD2 matches 10 bases. This CDR3 has 15 amino acids. Losses at the gene ends were 0 bases for V and 6 bases for J; bases not matched to a gene: 6. Germline V gene sequence: CDR1 SGHNT, CDR2 YYREEE (reference sequence). CDR3: CASSLGSGRSAEQYF. The CDR3 coding sequence is TGTGCCAGCAGCTTGGGTAGCGGGAGGTCGGCCGAGCAGTACTTC.

The gene calls are TRBV11-2 and TRBJ2-5, with 11 bases lining up with TRBD2. The CDR3 is 17 amino acids. From germline, CDR1 is SGHAT and CDR2 FQNNGV. Trimming cost V 1 base and J 4 bases; bases outside gene matches: 8. This CDR3 is CASSLAQLAGVGETQYF. In DNA form, the CDR3 reads TGTGCCAGCAGCTTAGCGCAACTAGCGGGAGTAGGAGAGACCCAGTACTTC.